This TCR beta chain emerged from a study of shared clonotypes between healthy human individuals. CDR3 length: 11 residues. V lost 4 bases, J lost 3 bases, and 7 bases lay in between. Germline loops: CDR1 DFQATT, CDR2 SNEGSKA (reference sequence). Clones were read by immunoSEQ multiplex PCR, and TCRdb kept only the in-frame ones, dropping some. The repertoire holds roughly 300,000 clones, with 73% as singletons. This TCR was recovered from a man under 40 in good health. The V gene is TRBV20-1, the J gene TRBJ2-7; D uncertain. Specimen: memory CD4+ T cells sorted from blood. As for subset: CD45RA-negative fraction. The CDR3 nucleotides read TGCAGTGCTACCACCAGCTACGAGCAGTACTTC. Its translation: CSATTSYEQYF.